This is a list of T cell receptor beta chains from one sample in a study of cytomegalovirus exposure and HLA in healthy donors. The method was immunoSEQ multiplex PCR; TCRdb's version includes in-frame clones alone and lacks a portion of them. The profile shows tens of thousands of clones, over 60% of them singletons. The sequenced material came from PBMCs. The receptors were gathered from a man aged 25 to 40 in good health and CMV-seronegative. Each CDR3 is given with its conserved first and last residue. D genes are given only for firm matches. Size tells how often a clone was seen (once, few, many) or the class of an expanded clone, and some rows leave it out.

j_call	d_call	clone_size	v_call	cdr3_nt	cdr3_aa
TRBJ2-2	NA	few	TRBV7-2	TGTGCCAGCAGCGTACAGGGCTCGAACACCGGGGAGCTGTTTTTT	CASSVQGSNTGELFF
TRBJ1-1	TRBD1	NA	TRBV7-9	TGTTCCAGCAGCCCGGACAGGTTTGAAGCTTTCTTT	CSSSPDRFEAFF
TRBJ1-2	NA	NA	TRBV6-5	TGTGCCAGCAGCAGCGACTACTATGGCTACACCTTC	CASSSDYYGYTF
TRBJ2-7	TRBD1	NA	TRBV6-5	TGTGCCAGCAGCCAAACGGGACAGGCCGATTACGAGCAGTACTTC	CASSQTGQADYEQYF
TRBJ2-3	NA	NA	TRBV6-1	TGTGCCAGCAGTGAAATGGGGGGACGAGATACGCAGTATTTT	CASSEMGGRDTQYF
TRBJ2-7	TRBD2	NA	TRBV10-2	TGCGCCAGCAGTGAGTCAAGACTAGCGGGGGGCGCCCAGTACTTC	CASSESRLAGGAQYF
TRBJ1-2	NA	NA	TRBV2	TGTGCCAGCATTGTTGCAGAACACTATGGCTACACCTTC	CASIVAEHYGYTF
TRBJ2-3	TRBD2	NA	TRBV9	TGTGCCAGCAGCGTAGGAAGCGGGGGGACAGATACGCAGTATTTT	CASSVGSGGTDTQYF
TRBJ1-4	NA	few	TRBV7-8	TGTGCCAGCAGCCATAGCACAGGGTATGGACTGTTTTTT	CASSHSTGYGLFF
TRBJ1-2	TRBD1	NA	TRBV14	TGTGCCAGCAGCCAACGAGGGGGCGACTATGGCTACACCTTC	CASSQRGGDYGYTF